This TCR beta chain was profiled in a study of T cell changes during pregnancy in multiple sclerosis. Libraries were prepared by immunoSEQ multiplex PCR; TCRdb keeps only in-frame clonotypes and omits some of them. The sample consists of approximately 68,000 clones, approximately 89% of them appearing once. The V segment lost 4 bases and the J segment 8 bases; nucleotides outside the gene matches: 9. The CDR3 consists of 15 residues. Germline loops: CDR1 SGDLS, CDR2 YYNGEE. The sample consisted of peripheral blood, taken in the second trimester of pregnancy. The sequence derives from a female donor with multiple sclerosis, enrolled in a pregnancy study. The gene calls are TRBV9 and TRBJ1-4; TRBD1 matches 9 bases. The CDR3 is CASSPRTGVNEKLFF. The CDR3 DNA reads as TGTGCCAGCAGCCCTCGGACAGGGGTTAACGAAAAACTGTTTTTT.